These 14 T cell receptor beta chains came from one sample sequenced in a study of Graves' ophthalmopathy and Graves' hyperthyroidism. TCR beta CDR3 amplification used RNA transcripts. Second-round multiplex PCR came after a first-round RT-PCR that employed HTBI primers. TCRdb processed the multiplex PCR reads anew with MiXCR; each CDR3 protein has one entry. The table shows more than 1,000,000 distinct CDR3 sequences, with about two fifths occurring only once. Sequencing input: peripheral blood or thyroid tissue (not recorded which). These receptors were collected from an adult man with Graves' hyperthyroidism.

This clonotype was recorded many times. V is TRBV19 and J is TRBJ1-2; the D is unclear. This CDR3 has 15 residues. Germline lookup yields CDR1 LNHDA and CDR2 SQIVND (reference sequence). V lost 5 bases, J lost 4 bases, and 17 bases lay in between. CDR3 sequence: CASSLQPDLVYGYTF. The CDR3 region has the DNA TGTGCCAGTAGTCTACAGCCCGATTTGGTCTATGGCTACACCTTC.

At least ten counts were recorded for this clonotype. The genes are TRBV12-3 or TRBV12-4 and TRBJ1-5, with D possibly being TRBD1 (5 bases). Trimming removed 6 bases at V and 4 bases at J, with 13 bases between. The CDR3 covers 14 residues. CDR3 in amino acids: CASSNTGPNQPQHF. CDR3 nucleotide sequence: TGTGCCAGCAGCAATACAGGACCGAATCAGCCCCAGCATTTT.

The table lists this clonotype with many counts. The chain combines TRBV20-1 with TRBJ2-5, with D possibly matching TRBD1 (6 bases). The CDR3 contains 16 residues. The germline V gene has CDR1 DFQATT and CDR2 SNEGSKA (reference sequence). V lost 5 bases, J lost 6 bases, and 25 bases lay in between. Here the CDR3 DNA reads TGCAGTGCTCCCGACAGTGAACAGGGTTCGGGAAAGACCCAGTACTTC. Its protein product is CSAPDSEQGSGKTQYF.

This clonotype turned up a few times. The gene calls are TRBV14 and TRBJ2-3, with D unresolved. The V gene lost 4 bases and the J gene lost 2 bases, with 10 bases spanning the gap. The germline CDR1 and CDR2 sequences are SGHDN and FVKESK. The CDR3 loop spans 14 amino acids. CDR3 amino acids: CASSRPINTDTQYF. CDR3 nucleotide sequence: TGTGCCAGCAGCCGTCCTATTAACACAGATACGCAGTATTTT.

A single count supports this clonotype. Being one base from a much bigger clone, this may be a read error. The rearrangement uses TRBV11-3 and TRBJ2-2; D is undetermined. Germline CDR1 is SGHNT and CDR2 is YENEEA. CDR3 length: 15 amino acids. The CDR3 loop reads CASSPPGTNAGELFF. In nucleotides, the CDR3 is TGTGCCAGCAGCCCACCAGGAACGAACGCCGGGGAGCTGTTTTTT.

This clonotype came up a few times. The chain uses TRBV6-5 and TRBJ2-7, with D perhaps matching TRBD2 (6 bases). CDR1 is MNHEY and CDR2 is SVGAGI in the germline V gene. CDR3 length: 15 residues. The germline V and J ends were trimmed by 0 bases and 2 bases, with 11 bases remaining between them. CDR3 sequence reads: CASSYSGGGTYEQYF. CDR3 DNA: TGTGCCAGCAGTTACTCCGGGGGAGGCACCTACGAGCAGTACTTC.

This clonotype was seen repeatedly, ten times or more. This rearrangement joins TRBV29-1 to TRBJ1-4; D is undetermined. CDR1 and CDR2 (germline): SQVTM, ANQGSEA. CDR3 size: 13 residues. V was shortened by 4 bases and J by 6 bases, with 12 bases between the two germline ends. This chain's CDR3 is CSVGRTADEKLFF. CDR3 in DNA: TGCAGCGTTGGACGGACGGCAGATGAAAAACTGTTTTTT.

This clonotype was counted between two and nine times. The rearrangement links TRBV27 to TRBJ1-1; 7 bases match TRBD1. Germline trimming cut 0 bases from V and 10 bases from J; bases unmatched to any gene: 8. The germline gives CDR1 MNHEY, CDR2 SMNVEV (reference sequence). The CDR3 has 14 amino acids. The CDR3 here is CASSLSRGRDGAFF. For the CDR3, the DNA is TGTGCCAGCAGTTTATCGAGGGGGCGGGACGGAGCTTTCTTT.

This chain connects TRBV20-1 to TRBJ2-5; TRBD2 aligns across 8 bases. The J call may be faulty, since TRBJ2-1 better matches the DNA end. Germline lookup yields CDR1 DFQATT and CDR2 SNEGSKA (reference sequence). The CDR3 consists of 15 residues. CDR3 DNA sequence: TGCAGCGTCGCACCCGGGACTAGTTTTTACAATGAGCAGTTCTTC. Translation: CSVAPGTSFYNEQFF.

The chain joins TRBV3-1 to TRBJ2-3; TRBD2 agrees at 8 bases. CDR1 is LGHDT, CDR2 YNNKEL, per germline (reference sequence). After removal of 4 bases from V and 2 bases from J, the junction contained 11 bases not matched to a gene. The CDR3 sequence is 17 residues long. The CDR3 coding sequence is TGTGCCAGCAGCCCACGACAACTAGCGGCCTTCACAGATACGCAGTATTTT. The encoded protein is CASSPRQLAAFTDTQYF.

V usage is TRBV20-1 and J usage is TRBJ2-2; 9 bases fit TRBD1. The germline CDR1 and CDR2 sequences are DFQATT and SNEGSKA (reference sequence). The CDR3 has 13 residues. CDR3 amino acids: CRTGQGCTGELFF. CDR3 bases: TGCAGAACGGGACAGGGTTGCACCGGGGAGCTGTTTTTT.

The table lists this clonotype with many counts. The V gene is TRBV7-2, the J gene TRBJ2-5; 7 positions agree with TRBD1. J lost 0 bases, V lost 5 bases, and 6 bases had no gene match. The CDR3 has 15 amino acids. CDR1 is SGHTA and CDR2 is FQGNSA in the germline V gene. CDR3: CASSRRDSHQETQYF. The CDR3 nucleotides read TGTGCCAGCAGCCGCAGGGACAGCCACCAAGAGACCCAGTACTTC.

The rearrangement links TRBV10-3 to TRBJ1-2, with TRBD1 matching 7 bases. The V segment lost 6 bases and the J segment 6 bases; nucleotides outside the gene matches: 16. The CDR3 runs to 16 residues. The germline CDR1 and CDR2 sequences are ENHRY and SYGVKD. CDR3 amino acids: CAIRPGDSLLNNGYTF. CDR3 coding DNA: TGTGCCATCAGGCCCGGGGACAGTCTTTTAAACAATGGCTACACCTTC.

Ten or more counts support this clonotype. In DNA, the CDR3 is TGTGCCAGCGAGCGAACGGCGGGAGGAGAGACCCAGTACTTC. It specifies CASERTAGGETQYF. The J gene is TRBJ2-5, the V gene TRBV19, with 8 bases lining up with TRBD2. With 9 bases clipped from V and 4 bases from J, the junction kept 10 bases outside the gene matches. Germline CDR1 reads LNHDA; CDR2 reads SQIVND (reference sequence). The CDR3 totals 14 residues.